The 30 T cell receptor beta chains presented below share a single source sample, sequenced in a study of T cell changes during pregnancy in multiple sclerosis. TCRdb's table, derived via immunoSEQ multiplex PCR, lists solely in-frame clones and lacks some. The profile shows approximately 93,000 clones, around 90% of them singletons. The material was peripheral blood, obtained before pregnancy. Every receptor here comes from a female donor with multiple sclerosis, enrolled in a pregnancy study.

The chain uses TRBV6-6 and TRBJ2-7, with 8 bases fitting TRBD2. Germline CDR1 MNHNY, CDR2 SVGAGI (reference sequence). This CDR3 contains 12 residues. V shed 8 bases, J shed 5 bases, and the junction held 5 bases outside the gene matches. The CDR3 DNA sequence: TGTGCCAGCCAGGGACTAGGAAACGAGCAGTACTTC. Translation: CASQGLGNEQYF.

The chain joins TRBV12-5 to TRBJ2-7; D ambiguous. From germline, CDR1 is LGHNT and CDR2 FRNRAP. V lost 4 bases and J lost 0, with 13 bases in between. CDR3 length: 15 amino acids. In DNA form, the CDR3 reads TGTGCTAGTGGTTCCCCCTCACAGAGCTCCTACGAGCAGTACTTC. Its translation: CASGSPSQSSYEQYF.

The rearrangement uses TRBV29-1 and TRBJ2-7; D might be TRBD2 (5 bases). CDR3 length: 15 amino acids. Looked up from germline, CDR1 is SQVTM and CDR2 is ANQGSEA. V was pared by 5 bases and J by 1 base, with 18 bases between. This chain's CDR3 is CSVSRGQKFSYEQYF. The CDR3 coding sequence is TGCAGCGTTAGTAGAGGGCAGAAATTTTCCTACGAGCAGTACTTC.

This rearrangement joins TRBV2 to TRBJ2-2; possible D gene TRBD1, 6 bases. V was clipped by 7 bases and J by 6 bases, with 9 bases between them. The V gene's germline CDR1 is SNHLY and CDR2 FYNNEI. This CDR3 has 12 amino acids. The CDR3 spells CASNSGAGELFF. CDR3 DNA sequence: TGTGCCAGCAATTCAGGGGCCGGGGAGCTGTTTTTT. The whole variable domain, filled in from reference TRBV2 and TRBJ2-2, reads EPEVTQTPSHQVTQMGQEVILRCVPISNHLYFYWYRQILGQKVEFLVSFYNNEISEKSEIFDDQFSVERPDGSNFTLKIRSTKLEDSAMYFCASNSGAGELFFGEGSRLTVL.

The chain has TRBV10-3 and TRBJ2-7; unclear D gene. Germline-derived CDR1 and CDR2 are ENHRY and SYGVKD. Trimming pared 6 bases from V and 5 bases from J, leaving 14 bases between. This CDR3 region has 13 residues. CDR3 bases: TGTGCCATCAGGGGTAGTGCCCTAGACGAGCAGTACTTC. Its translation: CAIRGSALDEQYF.

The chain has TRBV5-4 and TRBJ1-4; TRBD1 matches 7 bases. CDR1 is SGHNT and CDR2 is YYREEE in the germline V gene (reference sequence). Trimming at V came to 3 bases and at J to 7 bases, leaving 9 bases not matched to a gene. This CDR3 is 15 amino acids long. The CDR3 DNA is TGTGCCAGCAGCTCTATTGACAGGGATAGTGAAAAACTGTTTTTT. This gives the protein CASSSIDRDSEKLFF.

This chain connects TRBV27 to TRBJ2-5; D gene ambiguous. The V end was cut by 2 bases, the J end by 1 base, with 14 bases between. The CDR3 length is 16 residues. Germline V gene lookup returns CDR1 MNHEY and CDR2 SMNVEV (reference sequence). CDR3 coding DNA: TGTGCCAGCAGTTTAGTCTACTACAATTTCCAAGAGACCCAGTACTTC. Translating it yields CASSLVYYNFQETQYF.

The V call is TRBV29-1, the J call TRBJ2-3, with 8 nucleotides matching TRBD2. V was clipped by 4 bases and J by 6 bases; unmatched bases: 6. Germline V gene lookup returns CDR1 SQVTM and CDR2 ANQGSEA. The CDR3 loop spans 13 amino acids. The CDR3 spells CSVGGTRGDTQYF. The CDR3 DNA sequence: TGCAGCGTTGGGGGGACTAGAGGGGATACGCAGTATTTT.

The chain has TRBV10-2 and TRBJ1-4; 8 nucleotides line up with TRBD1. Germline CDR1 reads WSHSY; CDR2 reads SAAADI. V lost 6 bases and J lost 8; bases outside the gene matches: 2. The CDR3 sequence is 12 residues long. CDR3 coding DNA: TGCGCCAGCAGCGACAGGGGAGAAAAACTGTTTTTT. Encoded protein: CASSDRGEKLFF.

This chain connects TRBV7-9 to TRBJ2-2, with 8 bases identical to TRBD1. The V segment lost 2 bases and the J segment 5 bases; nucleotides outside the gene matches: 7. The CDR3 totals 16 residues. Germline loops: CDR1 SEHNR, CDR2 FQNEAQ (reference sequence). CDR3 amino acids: CASSLPQGGYTGELFF. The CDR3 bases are TGTGCCAGCAGCTTACCACAGGGGGGATATACCGGGGAGCTGTTTTTT.

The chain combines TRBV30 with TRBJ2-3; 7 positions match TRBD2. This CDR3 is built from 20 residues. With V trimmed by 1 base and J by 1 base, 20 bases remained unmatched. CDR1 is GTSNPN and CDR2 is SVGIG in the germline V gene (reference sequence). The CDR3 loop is CAWSGSDRGGPVIRTDTQYF. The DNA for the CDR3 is TGTGCCTGGAGTGGATCCGATCGGGGAGGGCCGGTTATTCGCACAGATACGCAGTATTTT.

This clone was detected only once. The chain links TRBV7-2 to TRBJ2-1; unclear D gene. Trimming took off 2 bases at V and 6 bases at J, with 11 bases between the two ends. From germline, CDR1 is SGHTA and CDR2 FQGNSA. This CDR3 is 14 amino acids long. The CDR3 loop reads CASSLFSRLNEQFF. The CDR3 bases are TGTGCCAGCAGCTTATTCAGCAGACTCAATGAGCAGTTCTTC.

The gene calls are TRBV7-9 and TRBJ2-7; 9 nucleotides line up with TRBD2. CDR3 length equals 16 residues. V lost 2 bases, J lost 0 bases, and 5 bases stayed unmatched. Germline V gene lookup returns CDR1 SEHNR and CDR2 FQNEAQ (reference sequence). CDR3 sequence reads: CASSLKGSGSSYEQYF. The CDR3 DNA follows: TGTGCCAGCAGCTTAAAGGGTAGCGGGAGCTCCTACGAGCAGTACTTC.

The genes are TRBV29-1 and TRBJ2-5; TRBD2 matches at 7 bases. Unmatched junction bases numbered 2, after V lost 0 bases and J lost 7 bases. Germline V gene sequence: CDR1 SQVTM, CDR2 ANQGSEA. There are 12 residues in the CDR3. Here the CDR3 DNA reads TGCAGCGTTGAAGAGGGCGGGGGGACCCAGTACTTC. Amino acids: CSVEEGGGTQYF.

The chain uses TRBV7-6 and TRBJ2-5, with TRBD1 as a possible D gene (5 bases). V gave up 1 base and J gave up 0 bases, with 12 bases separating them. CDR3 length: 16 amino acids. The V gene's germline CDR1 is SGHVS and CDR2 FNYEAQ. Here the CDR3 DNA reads TGTGCCAGCAGCTTAGGATCACAGGCGTACCAAGAGACCCAGTACTTC. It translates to CASSLGSQAYQETQYF. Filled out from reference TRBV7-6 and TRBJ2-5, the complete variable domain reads GAGVSQSPRYKVTKRGQDVALRCDPISGHVSLYWYRQALGQGPEFLTYFNYEAQQDKSGLPNDRFSAERPEGSISTLTIQRTEQRDSAMYRCASSLGSQAYQETQYFGPGTRLLVL.

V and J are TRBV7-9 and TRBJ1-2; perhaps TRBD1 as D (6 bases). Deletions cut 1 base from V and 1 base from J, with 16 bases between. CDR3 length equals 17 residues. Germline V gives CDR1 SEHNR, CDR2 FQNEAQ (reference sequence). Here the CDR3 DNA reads TGTGCCAGCAGCTTAGTCGCGCGGGGGCATGTTAACTATGGCTACACCTTC. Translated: CASSLVARGHVNYGYTF.

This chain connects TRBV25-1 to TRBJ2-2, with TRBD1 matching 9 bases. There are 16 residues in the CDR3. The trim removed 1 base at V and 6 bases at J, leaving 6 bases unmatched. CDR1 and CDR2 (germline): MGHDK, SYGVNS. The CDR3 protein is CASSESVQGAAGELFF. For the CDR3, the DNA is TGTGCCAGCAGTGAATCCGTACAGGGGGCGGCCGGGGAGCTGTTTTTT.

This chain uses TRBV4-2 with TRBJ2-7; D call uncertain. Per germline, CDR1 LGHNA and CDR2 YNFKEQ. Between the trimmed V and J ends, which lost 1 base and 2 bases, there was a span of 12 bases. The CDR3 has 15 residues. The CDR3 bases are TGTGCCAGCAGCCAAGGGTGGGCTACTGCCTACGAGCAGTACTTC. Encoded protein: CASSQGWATAYEQYF.

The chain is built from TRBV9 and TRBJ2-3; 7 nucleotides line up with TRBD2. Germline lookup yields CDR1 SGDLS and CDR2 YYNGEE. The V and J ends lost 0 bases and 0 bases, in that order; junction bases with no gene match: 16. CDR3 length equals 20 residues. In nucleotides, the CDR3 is TGTGCCAGCAGCGTAGCTACCCAAGCAAAGCGGGGTCGTAGCACAGATACGCAGTATTTT. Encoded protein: CASSVATQAKRGRSTDTQYF.

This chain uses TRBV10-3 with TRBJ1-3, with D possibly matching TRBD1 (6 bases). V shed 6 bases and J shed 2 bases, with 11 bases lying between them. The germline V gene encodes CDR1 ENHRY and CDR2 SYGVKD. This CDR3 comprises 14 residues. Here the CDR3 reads CAIRGASPGNTIYF. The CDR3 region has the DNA TGTGCCATCAGGGGGGCCAGCCCTGGAAACACCATATATTTT.

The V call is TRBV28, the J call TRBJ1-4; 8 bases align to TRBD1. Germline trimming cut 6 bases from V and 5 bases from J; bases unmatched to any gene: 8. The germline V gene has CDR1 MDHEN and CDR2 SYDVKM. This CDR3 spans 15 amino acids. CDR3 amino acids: CASSNRDRRNEKLFF. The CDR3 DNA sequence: TGTGCCAGCAGCAATAGGGACAGGAGGAATGAAAAACTGTTTTTT.

CDR3 DNA: TGCGCCAGCCATCCCCTCGCAGGGGGCTCCTACAATGAGCAGTTCTTC. Translated: CASHPLAGGSYNEQFF. The chain employs TRBV5-1 and TRBJ2-1; 7 bases are shared with TRBD1. This CDR3 contains 16 residues. The trim removed 7 bases at V and 0 bases at J, leaving 10 bases unmatched. Per the germline V gene, CDR1 is SGHRS and CDR2 is YFSETQ.

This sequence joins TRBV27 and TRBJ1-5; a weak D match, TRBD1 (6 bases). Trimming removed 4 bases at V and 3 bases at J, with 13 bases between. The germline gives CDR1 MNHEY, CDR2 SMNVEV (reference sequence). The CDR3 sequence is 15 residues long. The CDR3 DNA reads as TGTGCCAGCAGTTCGAAACAGGGATTCAATCAGCCCCAGCATTTT. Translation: CASSSKQGFNQPQHF.

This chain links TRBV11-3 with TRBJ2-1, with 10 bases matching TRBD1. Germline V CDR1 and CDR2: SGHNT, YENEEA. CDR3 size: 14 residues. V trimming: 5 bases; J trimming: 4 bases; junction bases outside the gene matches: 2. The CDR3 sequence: CASSAGQGYNEQFF. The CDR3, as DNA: TGTGCCAGCAGCGCGGGACAGGGGTACAATGAGCAGTTCTTC. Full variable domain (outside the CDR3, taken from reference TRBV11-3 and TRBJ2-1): EAGVVQSPRYKIIEKKQPVAFWCNPISGHNTLYWYLQNLGQGPELLIRYENEEAVDDSQLPKDRFSAERLKGVDSTLKIQPAELGDSAVYLCASSAGQGYNEQFFGPGTRLTVL.

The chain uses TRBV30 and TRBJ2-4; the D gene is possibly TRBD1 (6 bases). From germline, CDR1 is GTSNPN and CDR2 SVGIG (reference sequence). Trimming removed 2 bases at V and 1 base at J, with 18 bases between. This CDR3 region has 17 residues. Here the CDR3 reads CAWSYLTGRGAKNIQYF. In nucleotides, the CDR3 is TGTGCCTGGAGTTATCTGACAGGTAGAGGGGCCAAAAACATTCAGTACTTC.

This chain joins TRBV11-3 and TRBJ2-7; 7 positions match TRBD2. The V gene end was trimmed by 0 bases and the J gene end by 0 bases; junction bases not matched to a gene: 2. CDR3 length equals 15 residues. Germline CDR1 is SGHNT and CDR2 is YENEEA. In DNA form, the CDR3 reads TGTGCCAGCAGCTTAGAGGGCGGGAGCTCCTACGAGCAGTACTTC. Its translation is CASSLEGGSSYEQYF.

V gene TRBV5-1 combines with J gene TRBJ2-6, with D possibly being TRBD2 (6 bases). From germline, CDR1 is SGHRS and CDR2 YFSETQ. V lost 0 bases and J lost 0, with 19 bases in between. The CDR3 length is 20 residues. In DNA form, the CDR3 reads TGCGCCAGCAGCTTGGCCGAGTCGGGACTCATAAGCTCTGGGGCCAACGTCCTGACTTTC. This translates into CASSLAESGLISSGANVLTF.

The CDR3 here is CASSALLAGGPYEQFF. CDR3 nucleotides: TGCGCCAGCAGTGCCCTTCTAGCGGGAGGGCCCTATGAGCAGTTCTTC. The rearrangement joins TRBV10-2 to TRBJ2-1, with 12 bases matching TRBD2. The CDR3 consists of 16 residues. Trimming took 4 bases from V and 8 from J; bases not matched to a gene: 9. CDR1 is WSHSY and CDR2 is SAAADI in the germline V gene.

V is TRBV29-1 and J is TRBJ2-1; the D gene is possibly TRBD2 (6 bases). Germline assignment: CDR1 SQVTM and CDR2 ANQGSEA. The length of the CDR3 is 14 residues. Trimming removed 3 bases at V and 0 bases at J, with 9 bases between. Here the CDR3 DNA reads TGCAGCGTTGACACGGGAGACTCCTACAATGAGCAGTTCTTC. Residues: CSVDTGDSYNEQFF.

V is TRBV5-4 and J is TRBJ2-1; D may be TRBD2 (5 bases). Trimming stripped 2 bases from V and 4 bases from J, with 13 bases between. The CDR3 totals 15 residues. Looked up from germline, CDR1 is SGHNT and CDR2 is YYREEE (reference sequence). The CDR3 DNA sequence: TGTGCCAGCAGCTTAGCTAGAGAGGGATACAATGAGCAGTTCTTC. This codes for CASSLAREGYNEQFF.